The 17 T cell receptor beta chains in this list originate from one sample, sequenced in a study of post-analysis software for immune sequencing data. No antigens are known for them. Findings and caveats of the study: TRBV5-6, TRBV5-1 and TRBV20-1 belonged to a set of a handful of TRBV segments that were more frequent in patients than controls.

TCR beta cDNA libraries had unique molecular identifiers. Each CDR3 protein gets one entry after TCRdb re-called the PCR reads with MiXCR. This table holds about 200,000 distinct CDR3 sequences, 25% to 35% found once. Sample: blood. The receptors stem from a girl younger than 18 with multiple sclerosis.

This clonotype showed up many times. The chain uses TRBV20-1 and TRBJ1-5; D ambiguous. Trimming left V 0 bases short and J 4 bases short, with 10 bases between. CDR3 length: 14 residues. Germline V gene lookup returns CDR1 DFQATT and CDR2 SNEGSKA (reference sequence). The CDR3 nucleotides are TGCAGTGCTAGAGATCAGGACGGGAATCAGCCCCAGCATTTT. It encodes CSARDQDGNQPQHF.

This sequence joins TRBV5-1 and TRBJ2-5; TRBD1 aligns across 8 bases. The CDR3 has 14 amino acids. Germline V gene sequence: CDR1 SGHRS, CDR2 YFSETQ. V lost 0 bases, J lost 11 bases, and 9 bases stayed unmatched. CDR3 sequence reads: CASSLGQGNNEQYF. The CDR3 region has the DNA TGCGCCAGCAGCTTGGGACAGGGGAACAATGAGCAGTACTTC.

This clonotype was seen more than once but under ten times. A clone one base away is much larger, so this may be a read error. J is TRBJ2-7 and V is TRBV12-3 or TRBV12-4, with a weak D call TRBD2 (5 bases). The CDR3 loop spans 13 amino acids. The V end lost 7 bases, the J end lost 7 bases, and 17 bases lay between the germline ends. This CDR3 is CASNPPSYNEQYF. CDR3 bases: TGTGCCAGCAACCCTCCTAGCTACAATGAGCAGTACTTC.

This chain connects TRBV2 to TRBJ2-7; maybe TRBD2 (5 bases). Trimming shortened V by 3 bases and J by 6 bases, and 12 bases separated the two germline ends. The CDR3 has 13 amino acids. Germline-derived CDR1 and CDR2 are SNHLY and FYNNEI. The CDR3 DNA reads as TGTGCCAGCAGTGAGGAACTAGTAGGCGAGCAGTACTTC. The encoded protein is CASSEELVGEQYF.

The V and J genes are TRBV7-9 and TRBJ1-1, with TRBD1 as a possible D gene (6 bases). Germline lookup yields CDR1 SEHNR and CDR2 FQNEAQ (reference sequence). V lost 5 bases and J 5 bases, leaving 15 bases between the germline ends. The CDR3 covers 14 residues. The CDR3 nucleotides are TGTGCCAGCAGCCTCGACAGGACCTGGACTGAAGCTTTCTTT. Its protein is CASSLDRTWTEAFF.

The V call is TRBV12-3 or TRBV12-4, the J call TRBJ1-1, with unresolved D. The CDR3 sequence is 12 residues long. Trimming removed 3 bases from V and 7 bases from J, with 9 bases in between. The CDR3 DNA sequence: TGTGCCAGCAGTTTCGCGGGTGTTGAAGCTTTCTTT. The encoded protein is CASSFAGVEAFF.

A note on this clonotype: The junction does not match germline at one end; this may be a read error. V usage is TRBV4-2 and J usage is TRBJ2-7; D might be TRBD1 (5 bases). CDR3 length: 13 amino acids. The germline CDR1 and CDR2 sequences are LGHNA and YNFKEQ. In DNA, the CDR3 is TGTGCCAGCAGCCCGGACACCCGAGCCAAAATCCGCTTC. Its translation is CASSPDTRAKIRF.

The gene calls are TRBV4-1 and TRBJ1-3; D is ambiguous. Germline lookup yields CDR1 MGHRA and CDR2 YSYEKL. Deletions cut 0 bases from V and 0 bases from J, with 15 bases between. The CDR3 contains 18 residues. Written as DNA, the CDR3 is TGCGCCAGCAGCCAAGATCCGCCGGGTTTAGTCTCTGGAAACACCATATATTTT. Translated: CASSQDPPGLVSGNTIYF.

A note on this clonotype: A much larger clonotype is one base distant, so this may be a read error. The chain combines TRBV2 with TRBJ2-5; D unclear. The CDR3 has 12 residues. Per germline, CDR1 SNHLY and CDR2 FYNNEI. V was pared by 4 bases and J by 7 bases, with 10 bases between. Here the CDR3 DNA reads TGTGCCAGCAGTGTCCGCCCAGGGACCCAGTACTTC. Protein product: CASSVRPGTQYF.

This clonotype was seen a handful of times. A much larger clone differs by one base, so this may be a read error. The rearrangement joins TRBV5-1 to TRBJ2-7; TRBD1 is a possible D gene (6 bases). CDR1 is SGHRS and CDR2 is YFSETQ in the germline V gene. V shed 0 bases and J shed 3 bases, with 10 bases lying between them. CDR3 length: 14 amino acids. CDR3 bases: TGCGCCAGCAGCTTGGGAGGACAGAGCTACGAGCAGTACTTC. It translates to CASSLGGQSYEQYF.

This clonotype was seen a handful of times. The chain employs TRBV29-1 and TRBJ1-2; unclear D gene. V lost 7 bases and J 9 bases, leaving 6 bases between the germline ends. Germline assignment: CDR1 SQVTM and CDR2 ANQGSEA. The CDR3 has 8 amino acids. In DNA form, the CDR3 reads TGCAGCGGCGGAAGCTACACCTTC. The encoded protein is CSGGSYTF.

This clonotype has ten or more counts. The CDR3 DNA is TGCGCCAGCAGCCAAGTCCAAGGGGCCGTACCTGAAGCTTTCTTT. As protein: CASSQVQGAVPEAFF. This chain links TRBV4-1 with TRBJ1-1; perhaps TRBD1 as D (5 bases). The CDR3 extends over 15 amino acids. The ends were cut back, 1 base at V and 6 bases at J, with 15 bases in the middle. The germline V gene encodes CDR1 MGHRA and CDR2 YSYEKL.

This clonotype was seen ten or more times. As DNA, the CDR3 is TGTGCCAGCAGACCCACGACCACAGATACGCAGTATTTT. This gives the protein CASRPTTTDTQYF. The chain joins TRBV12-3 or TRBV12-4 to TRBJ2-3; D remains unclear. The V and J ends lost 6 bases and 2 bases respectively, with 9 bases between them. This CDR3 is 13 amino acids long.

This clonotype was observed a handful of times. This rearrangement joins TRBV28 to TRBJ1-6; D possibly corresponds to TRBD1 (6 bases). The V end lost 6 bases, the J end lost 12 bases, and 15 bases lay between the germline ends. Germline V gene sequence: CDR1 MDHEN, CDR2 SYDVKM. The CDR3 covers 13 residues. In nucleotides, the CDR3 is TGTGCCAGCAGAACCCGACAGGCTTTACCCCTCCACTTT. It codes for CASRTRQALPLHF.

The genes are TRBV2 and TRBJ2-7; 8 nucleotides line up with TRBD2. CDR1 and CDR2 from the germline V gene are SNHLY and FYNNEI. There are 14 residues in the CDR3. The junction had 5 bases not matched to a gene; V was cut back by 5 bases and J by 2 bases. CDR3 sequence: CASSIAGPAYEQYF. CDR3 DNA sequence: TGTGCCAGCAGTATAGCGGGACCCGCCTACGAGCAGTACTTC.

The V and J genes are TRBV20-1 and TRBJ2-3; D gene unclear. Per germline, CDR1 DFQATT and CDR2 SNEGSKA (reference sequence). V shed 6 bases and J shed 8 bases, with 12 bases lying between them. The length of the CDR3 is 11 residues. This chain's CDR3 is CSAPSHGTQYF. CDR3 bases: TGCAGTGCCCCTTCCCATGGTACGCAGTATTTT.

The chain carries TRBV3-1 and TRBJ2-1; 7 nucleotides match TRBD2. After removal of 3 bases from V and 2 bases from J, the junction contained 10 bases not matched to a gene. Germline V gene lookup returns CDR1 LGHDT and CDR2 YNNKEL (reference sequence). The CDR3 contains 17 residues. The CDR3 region is CASSQVTSALPYNEQFF. As DNA, the CDR3 is TGTGCCAGCAGCCAGGTTACTAGCGCCCTGCCCTACAATGAGCAGTTCTTC.